The entry that follows covers one T cell receptor beta chain sequence. No antigen is known for it. Patients had blood sampled at baseline and again on cycle 4 day 1 and cycle 7 day 1. The data stem from a study of OX40 agonist ivuxolimab in advanced cancers. Overall study: The treatment was a fully human IgG2 OX40 agonist, ivuxolimab. A diagnosis of hepatocellular carcinoma, melanoma, renal cell or head and neck cancer was present in dose-escalation patients.

Study findings and constraints: Dosing at 0.1 to 3.0 mg/kg was accompanied by clonal expansion of CD4+ and CD8+ blood T cells by week 6.

Using immunoSEQ multiplex PCR, the repertoire was profiled, and TCRdb retains in-frame clones only, with some absent. Altogether more than 95,000 clones are present, roughly 95% being singletons, with the ten largest covering around 0.17%. The receptor was derived from an adult with an advanced solid tumor such as melanoma, head and neck, liver or kidney cancer. The sample here was CD4+ or CD8+ T cells sorted from blood, taken in a trial of the OX40 agonist ivuxolimab.

For the CDR3, the DNA is TGTGCCAGCAGCCTTACAGGGGACAGCAATCAGCCCCAGCATTTT. Protein product: CASSLTGDSNQPQHF. The chain recombines TRBV9 with TRBJ1-5; 7 nucleotides match TRBD1. The CDR3 is 15 amino acids. CDR1 and CDR2 from the germline V gene are SGDLS and YYNGEE. V lost 4 bases, J lost 1 base, and 5 bases stayed unmatched.